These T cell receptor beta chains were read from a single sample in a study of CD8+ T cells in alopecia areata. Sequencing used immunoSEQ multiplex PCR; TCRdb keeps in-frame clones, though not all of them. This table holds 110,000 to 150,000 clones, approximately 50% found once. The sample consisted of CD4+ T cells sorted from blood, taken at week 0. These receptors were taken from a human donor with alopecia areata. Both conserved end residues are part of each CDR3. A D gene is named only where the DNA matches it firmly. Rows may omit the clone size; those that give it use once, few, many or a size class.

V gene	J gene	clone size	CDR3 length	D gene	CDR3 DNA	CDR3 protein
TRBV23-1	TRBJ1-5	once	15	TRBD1	TGCGCCAGCAGTCAACCGACAGGGGTCAATCAGCCCCAGCATTTT	CASSQPTGVNQPQHF
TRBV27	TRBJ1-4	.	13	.	TGTGCCAGCAGTTTATCGAGTGGGGAAAAACTGTTTTTT	CASSLSSGEKLFF
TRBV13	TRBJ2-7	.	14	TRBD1	TGTGCCAGCAGCTCTCCGGGACAGAGAGGGGAGCAGTACTTC	CASSSPGQRGEQYF
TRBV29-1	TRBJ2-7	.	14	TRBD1	TGCAGCGTTGCCTGGGACAGGGTCTCCTACGAGCAGTACTTC	CSVAWDRVSYEQYF
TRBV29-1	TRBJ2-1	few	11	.	TGCAGCGTTGACAGGTACAATGAGCAGTTCTTC	CSVDRYNEQFF
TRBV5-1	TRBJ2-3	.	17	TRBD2	TGCGCCAGCAGCCCTGGGCTAGCGGGACGGGGCACAGATACGCAGTATTTT	CASSPGLAGRGTDTQYF
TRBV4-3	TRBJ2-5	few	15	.	TGCGCCAGCAGCCAAGATGGGCAGGGGGGAGAGACCCAGTACTTC	CASSQDGQGGETQYF
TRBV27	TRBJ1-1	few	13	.	TGTGCCAGCAGTCCCCGACAGAACGGTGAAGCTTTCTTT	CASSPRQNGEAFF
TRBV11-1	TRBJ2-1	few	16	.	TGTGCCAGCAGCTTATTGGGCGGGAAGAGTTACAATGAGCAGTTCTTC	CASSLLGGKSYNEQFF
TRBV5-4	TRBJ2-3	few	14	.	TGTGCCAGCAGTACACAGGAGTACACAGATACGCAGTATTTT	CASSTQEYTDTQYF
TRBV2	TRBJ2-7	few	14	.	TGTGCCAGCAGTGAAGCGCTTCTGGGCTACGAGCAGTACTTC	CASSEALLGYEQYF
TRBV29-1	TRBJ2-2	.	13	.	TGCAGCGTTCGGACGTCTCACGCCGGGGAGCTGTTTTTT	CSVRTSHAGELFF
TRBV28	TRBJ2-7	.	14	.	TGTGCCAGCAGCCCCTCAGACAGACCCTACGAGCAGTACTTC	CASSPSDRPYEQYF
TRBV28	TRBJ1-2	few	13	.	TGTGCCAGCAGTGTCGTTACCGGCTATGGCTACACCTTC	CASSVVTGYGYTF
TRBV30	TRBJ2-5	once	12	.	TGTGCCTGGAGTCTAAGCCCGGAGACCCAGTACTTC	CAWSLSPETQYF
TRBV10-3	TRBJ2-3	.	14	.	TGTGCCTCCCACCGGGACCGTAGCACAGATACGCAGTATTTT	CASHRDRSTDTQYF
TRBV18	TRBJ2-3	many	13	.	TGTGCCAGCTCGCCCACAGCCGCGGATACGCAGTATTTT	CASSPTAADTQYF
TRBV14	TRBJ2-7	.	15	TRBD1	TGTGCCAGCAGCCAGCGGGGACAGGGGGCGGACGAGCAGTACTTC	CASSQRGQGADEQYF
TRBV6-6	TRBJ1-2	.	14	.	TGTGCCAGCTCACCACCGCGAGCTAACTATGGCTACACCTTC	CASSPPRANYGYTF
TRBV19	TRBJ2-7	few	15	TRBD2	TGTGCCAGTAGCGAAGTAGCGGGAGCCGCCTACGAGCAGTACTTC	CASSEVAGAAYEQYF
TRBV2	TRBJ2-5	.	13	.	TGTGCCAGCAGGGTTACCAGGGGAGAGACCCAGTACTTC	CASRVTRGETQYF
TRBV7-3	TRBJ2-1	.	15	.	TGTGCCAGCAGCCAAGGGACCAGTTCCTACAATGAGCAGTTCTTC	CASSQGTSSYNEQFF
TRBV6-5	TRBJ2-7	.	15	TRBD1	TGTGCCAGCAGACGGTCGACAGGGGGTGTGTACGAGCAGTACTTC	CASRRSTGGVYEQYF
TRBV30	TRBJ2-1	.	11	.	TGTGCCTGGAGTAAGAAGAATGAGCAGTTCTTC	CAWSKKNEQFF
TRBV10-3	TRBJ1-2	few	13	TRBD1	TGTGCCATCAGTAAAGACAGGGACTATGGCTACACCTTC	CAISKDRDYGYTF
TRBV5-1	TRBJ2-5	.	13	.	TGCGCCAGCAGCCTCGGACTGCAAGAGACCCAGTACTTC	CASSLGLQETQYF
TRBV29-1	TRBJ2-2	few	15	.	TGCAGCGTTCGGGCCCATGGGGGGAACACCGGGGAGCTGTTTTTT	CSVRAHGGNTGELFF